This TCR beta chain was identified in a study of blood T cell repertoires in COVID-19. Overall study context: The origin of the acute and convalescent COVID-19 samples was the United States, Italy and Spain. Sample material is recorded as cDNA or gDNA derived from T cells, B-cell-depleted T cells, or PBMCs.

In the original workflow: Using reference gene primer amplification, nucleated cell counts were estimated. Here immunoSEQ multiplex PCR was the method, and the copy in TCRdb shows in-frame clones only, minus some. V and J calls and clone size are as listed in that table; D and trimming were resolved from the DNA. The sample yields about 110,000 clones, 65% to 80% seen once. V lost 6 bases, J lost 4 bases, and 8 bases stayed unmatched. Per germline, CDR1 MNHNY and CDR2 SVGAGI (reference sequence). The CDR3 has 14 residues. This sequence was found in a woman aged 60-70 years with acute or convalescent COVID-19. V usage is TRBV6-6 and J usage is TRBJ1-2; 7 positions match TRBD1. Sequencing input: peripheral blood. CDR3 in amino acids: CASSQQGSGYGYTF. The CDR3 DNA reads as TGTGCCAGCAGCCAACAGGGGTCTGGCTATGGCTACACCTTC.